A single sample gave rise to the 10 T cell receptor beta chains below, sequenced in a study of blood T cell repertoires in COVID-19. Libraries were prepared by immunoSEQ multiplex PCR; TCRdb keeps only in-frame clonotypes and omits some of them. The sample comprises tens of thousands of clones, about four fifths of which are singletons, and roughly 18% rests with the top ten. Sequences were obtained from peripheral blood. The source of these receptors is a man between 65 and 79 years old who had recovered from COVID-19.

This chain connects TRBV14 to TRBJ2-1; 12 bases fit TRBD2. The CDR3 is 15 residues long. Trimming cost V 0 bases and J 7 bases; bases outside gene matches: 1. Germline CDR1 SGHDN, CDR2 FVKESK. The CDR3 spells CASSQETSGSNEQFF. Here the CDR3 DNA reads TGTGCCAGCAGCCAAGAGACTAGCGGGAGTAATGAGCAGTTCTTC.

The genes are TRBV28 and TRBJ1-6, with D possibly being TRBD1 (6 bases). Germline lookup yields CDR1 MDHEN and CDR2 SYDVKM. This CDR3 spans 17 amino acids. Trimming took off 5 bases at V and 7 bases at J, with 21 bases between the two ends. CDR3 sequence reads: CASSRITDRPLNSPLHF. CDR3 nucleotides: TGTGCCAGCAGTCGCATAACCGACAGGCCACTAAATTCACCCCTCCACTTT.

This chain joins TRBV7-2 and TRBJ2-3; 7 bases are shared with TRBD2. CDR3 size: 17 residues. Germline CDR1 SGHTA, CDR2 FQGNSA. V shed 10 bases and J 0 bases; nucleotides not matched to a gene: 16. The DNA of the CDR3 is TGTGCCATTTACCTAGGAGAAAAGCGGGGCAGCACAGATACGCAGTATTTT. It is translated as CAIYLGEKRGSTDTQYF.

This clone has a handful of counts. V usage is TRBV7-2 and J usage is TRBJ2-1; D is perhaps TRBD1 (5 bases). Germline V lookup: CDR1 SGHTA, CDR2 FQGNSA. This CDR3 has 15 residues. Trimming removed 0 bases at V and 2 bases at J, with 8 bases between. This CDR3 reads CASSLATGAYNEQFF. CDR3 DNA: TGTGCCAGCAGCTTAGCAACAGGAGCCTACAATGAGCAGTTCTTC.

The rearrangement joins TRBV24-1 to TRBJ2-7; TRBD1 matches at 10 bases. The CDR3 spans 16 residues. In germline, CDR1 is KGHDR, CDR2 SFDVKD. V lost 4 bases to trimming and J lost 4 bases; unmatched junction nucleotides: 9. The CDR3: CATSEGDRGPPYEQYF. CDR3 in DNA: TGTGCCACCAGTGAGGGGGACAGGGGTCCGCCTTACGAGCAGTACTTC.

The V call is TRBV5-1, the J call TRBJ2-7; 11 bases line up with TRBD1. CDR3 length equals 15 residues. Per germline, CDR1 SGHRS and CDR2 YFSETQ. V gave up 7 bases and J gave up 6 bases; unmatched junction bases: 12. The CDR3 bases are TGCGCCAGCCGACTTGAGAGGACAGGGGGCGGCGAGCAGTACTTC. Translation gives CASRLERTGGGEQYF.

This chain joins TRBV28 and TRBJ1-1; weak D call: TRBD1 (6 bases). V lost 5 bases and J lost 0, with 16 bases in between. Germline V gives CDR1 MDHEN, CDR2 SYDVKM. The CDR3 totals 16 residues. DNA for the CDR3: TGTGCCAGCAGTAAGACAGGACTCACCATGAACACTGAAGCTTTCTTT. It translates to CASSKTGLTMNTEAFF.

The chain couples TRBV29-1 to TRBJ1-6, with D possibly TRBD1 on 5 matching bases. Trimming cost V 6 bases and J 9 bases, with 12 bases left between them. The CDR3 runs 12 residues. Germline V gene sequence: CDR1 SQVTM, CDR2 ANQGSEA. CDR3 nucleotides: TGCAGCGTCCAAGGGGAGGGTTCACCCCTCCACTTT. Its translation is CSVQGEGSPLHF.

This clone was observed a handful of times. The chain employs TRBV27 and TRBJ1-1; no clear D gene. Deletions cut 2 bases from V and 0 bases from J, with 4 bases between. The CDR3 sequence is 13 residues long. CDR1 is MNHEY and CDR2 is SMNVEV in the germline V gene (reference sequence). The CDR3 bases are TGTGCCAGCAGTTTAATCATGAACACTGAAGCTTTCTTT. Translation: CASSLIMNTEAFF.

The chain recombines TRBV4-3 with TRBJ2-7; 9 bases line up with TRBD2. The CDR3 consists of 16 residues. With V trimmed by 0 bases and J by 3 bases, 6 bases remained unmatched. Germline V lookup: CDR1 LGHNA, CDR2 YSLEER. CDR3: CASSQDLPSGDYEQYF. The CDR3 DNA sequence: TGCGCCAGCAGCCAAGATCTGCCTAGCGGGGACTACGAGCAGTACTTC.